The clone carrying this TCR beta chain was seen at least ten times. The size of this beta chain means little, since it is a stray read in a library made for alpha chains. MiXCR was run by TCRdb on the 5' RACE reads, yielding one entry per CDR3 protein. The sample holds 9,500 to 15,000 distinct CDR3 sequences, approximately 6.2% seen once. The record originates from a study of spatial heterogeneity in lung cancer. The sample's time point: sample taken at primary tumor resection. The input material, whole RNA from tumor, nontumor lung or frozen PBMC, was sequenced unsorted. Per germline, CDR1 KGHSH and CDR2 LQKENI. The J segment lost 1 base and the V segment lost 4 bases, leaving 6 bases of the junction unmatched. The CDR3 length is 15 residues.

V and J are TRBV18 and TRBJ1-1; 7 nucleotides line up with TRBD1. Sequenced here: normal lung tissue next to the tumor, sampled at surgery. The clonotype was recovered from a male donor with early-stage non-small cell lung cancer. CDR3 DNA: TGTGCCAGCTCACTTGGACAGGCGACGAACACTGAAGCTTTCTTT. As protein: CASSLGQATNTEAFF. The variable domain in full, with the rest retrieved from reference TRBV18 and TRBJ1-1, is NAGVMQNPRHLVRRRGQEARLRCSPMKGHSHVYWYRQLPEEGLKFMVYLQKENIIDESGMPKERFSAEFPKEGPSILRIQQVVRGDSAAYFCASSLGQATNTEAFFGQGTRLTVV.